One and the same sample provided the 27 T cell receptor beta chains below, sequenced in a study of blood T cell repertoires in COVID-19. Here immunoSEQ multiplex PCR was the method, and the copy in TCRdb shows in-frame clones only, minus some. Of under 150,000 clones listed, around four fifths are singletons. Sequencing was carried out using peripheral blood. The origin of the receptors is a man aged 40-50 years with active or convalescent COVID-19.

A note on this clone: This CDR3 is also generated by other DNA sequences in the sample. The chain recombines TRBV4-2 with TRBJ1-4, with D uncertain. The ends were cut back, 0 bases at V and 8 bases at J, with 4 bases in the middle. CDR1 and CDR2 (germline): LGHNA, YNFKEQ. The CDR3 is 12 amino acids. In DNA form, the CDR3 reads TGTGCCAGCAGCCAAGACCGGGAAAAACTGTTTTTT. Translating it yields CASSQDREKLFF.

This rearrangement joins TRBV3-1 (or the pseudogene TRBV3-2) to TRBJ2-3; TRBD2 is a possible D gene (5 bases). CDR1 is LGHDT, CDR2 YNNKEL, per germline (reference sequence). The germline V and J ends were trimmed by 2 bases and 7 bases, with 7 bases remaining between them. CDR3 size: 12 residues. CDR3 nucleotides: TGTGCCAGCAGCCAATCGGGAAATACGCAGTATTTT. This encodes CASSQSGNTQYF.

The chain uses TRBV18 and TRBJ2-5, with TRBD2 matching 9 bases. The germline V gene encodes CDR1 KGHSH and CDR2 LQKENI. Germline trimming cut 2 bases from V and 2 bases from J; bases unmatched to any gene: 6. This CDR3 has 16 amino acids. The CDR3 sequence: CASSPERAGGQETQYF. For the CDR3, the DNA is TGTGCCAGCTCACCAGAGCGAGCGGGGGGACAAGAGACCCAGTACTTC.

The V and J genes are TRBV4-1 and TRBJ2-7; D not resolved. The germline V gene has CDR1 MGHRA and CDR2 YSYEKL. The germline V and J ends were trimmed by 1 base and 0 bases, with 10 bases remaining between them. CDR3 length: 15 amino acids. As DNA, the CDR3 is TGCGCCAGCAGCCAAGGAGAACAGACCTCCTACGAGCAGTACTTC. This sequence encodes CASSQGEQTSYEQYF.

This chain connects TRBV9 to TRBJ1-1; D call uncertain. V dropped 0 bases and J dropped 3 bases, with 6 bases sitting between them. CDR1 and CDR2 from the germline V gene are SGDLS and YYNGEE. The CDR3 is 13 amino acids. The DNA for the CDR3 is TGTGCCAGCAGCGTAGGGTCAGACACTGAAGCTTTCTTT. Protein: CASSVGSDTEAFF.

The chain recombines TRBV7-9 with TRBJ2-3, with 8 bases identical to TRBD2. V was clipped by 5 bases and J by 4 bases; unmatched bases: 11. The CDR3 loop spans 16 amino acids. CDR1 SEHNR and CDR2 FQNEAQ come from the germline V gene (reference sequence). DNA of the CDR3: TGTGCCAGCAGCCCCCCATTACGGACTAGCCCAGATACGCAGTATTTT. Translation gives CASSPPLRTSPDTQYF.

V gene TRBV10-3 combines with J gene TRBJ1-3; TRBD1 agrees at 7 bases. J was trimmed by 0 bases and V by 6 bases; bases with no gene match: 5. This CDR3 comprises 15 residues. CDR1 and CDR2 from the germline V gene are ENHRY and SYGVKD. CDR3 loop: CAISSGQNSGNTIYF. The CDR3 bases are TGTGCCATCAGCTCGGGACAGAACTCTGGAAACACCATATATTTT.

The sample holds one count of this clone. CDR3: CASGDRRDGYTF. As DNA, the CDR3 is TGTGCTAGTGGCGACAGGAGAGATGGCTACACCTTC. This chain uses TRBV12-5 with TRBJ1-2; D may be TRBD1 (6 bases). V lost 6 bases to trimming and J lost 6 bases, with 11 bases between them. The CDR3 runs to 12 residues. Per the germline V gene, CDR1 is LGHNT and CDR2 is FRNRAP.

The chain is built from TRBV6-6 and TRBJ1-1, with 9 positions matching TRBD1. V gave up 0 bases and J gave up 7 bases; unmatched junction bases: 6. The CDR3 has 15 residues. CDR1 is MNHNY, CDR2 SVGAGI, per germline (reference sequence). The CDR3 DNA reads TGTGCCAGCAGTTACTCGACTGGGACAGGGAATGAAGCTTTCTTT. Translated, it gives CASSYSTGTGNEAFF.

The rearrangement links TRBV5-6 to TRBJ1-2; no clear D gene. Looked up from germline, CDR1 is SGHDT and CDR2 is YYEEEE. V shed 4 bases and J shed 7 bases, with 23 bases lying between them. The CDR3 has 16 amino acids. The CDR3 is CASSNARDFPVGGYTF. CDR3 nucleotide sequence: TGTGCCAGCAGCAACGCACGGGATTTTCCGGTCGGTGGCTACACCTTC.

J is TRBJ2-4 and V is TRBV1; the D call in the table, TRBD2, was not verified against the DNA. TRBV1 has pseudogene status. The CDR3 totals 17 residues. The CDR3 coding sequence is TGCACCAGCACCTTGAAGTTATACCGGGGGGCCAAAAACATTCAGTACTTC. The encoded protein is CTSTLKLYRGAKNIQYF.

CDR3 sequence reads: CASSARLAGDNQEQFF. CDR3 in DNA: TGTGCCAGCAGCGCCCGACTAGCGGGGGACAACCAGGAGCAGTTCTTC. The J gene is TRBJ2-1, the V gene TRBV9; 12 nucleotides agree with TRBD2. The V gene end was trimmed by 3 bases and the J gene end by 10 bases; junction bases not matched to a gene: 11. Per germline, CDR1 SGDLS and CDR2 YYNGEE. The CDR3 runs 16 residues. Drawing the rest from reference TRBV9 and TRBJ2-1, the complete variable domain is DSGVTQTPKHLITATGQRVTLRCSPRSGDLSVYWYQQSLDQGLQFLIQYYNGEERAKGNILERFSAQQFPDLHSELNLSSLELGDSALYFCASSARLAGDNQEQFFGPGTRLTVL.

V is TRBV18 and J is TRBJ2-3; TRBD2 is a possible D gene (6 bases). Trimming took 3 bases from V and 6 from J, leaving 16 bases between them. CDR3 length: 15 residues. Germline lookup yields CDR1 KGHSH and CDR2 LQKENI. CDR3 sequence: CASSPGTAGTDTQYF. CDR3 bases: TGTGCCAGCTCACCTGGGACTGCCGGGACGGATACGCAGTATTTT.

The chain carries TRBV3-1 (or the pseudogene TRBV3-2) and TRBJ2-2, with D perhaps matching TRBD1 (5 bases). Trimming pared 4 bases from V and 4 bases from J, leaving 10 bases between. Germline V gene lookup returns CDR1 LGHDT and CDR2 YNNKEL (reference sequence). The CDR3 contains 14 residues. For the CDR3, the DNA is TGTGCCAGCAGCCGGAAGGGGCGCACCGGGGAGCTGTTTTTT. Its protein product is CASSRKGRTGELFF.

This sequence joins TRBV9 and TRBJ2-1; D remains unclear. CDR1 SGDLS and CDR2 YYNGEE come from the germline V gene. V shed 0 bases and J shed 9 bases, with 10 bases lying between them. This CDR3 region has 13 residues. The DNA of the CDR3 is TGTGCCAGCAGCGTAGCAGATGACTTTGAGCAGTTCTTC. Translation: CASSVADDFEQFF.

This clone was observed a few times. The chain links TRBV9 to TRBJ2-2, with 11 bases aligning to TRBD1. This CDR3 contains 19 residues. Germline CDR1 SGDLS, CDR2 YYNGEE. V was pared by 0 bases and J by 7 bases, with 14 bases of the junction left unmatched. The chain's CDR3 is CASSVEAAGQGAIYGELFF. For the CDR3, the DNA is TGTGCCAGCAGCGTAGAGGCGGCCGGACAGGGGGCAATTTACGGGGAGCTGTTTTTT.

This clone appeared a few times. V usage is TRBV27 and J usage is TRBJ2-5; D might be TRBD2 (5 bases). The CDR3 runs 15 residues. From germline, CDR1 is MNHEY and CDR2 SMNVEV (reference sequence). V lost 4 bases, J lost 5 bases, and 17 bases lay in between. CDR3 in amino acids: CASSSPIGGGETQYF. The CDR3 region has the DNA TGTGCCAGCAGTTCCCCTATCGGAGGTGGGGAGACCCAGTACTTC.

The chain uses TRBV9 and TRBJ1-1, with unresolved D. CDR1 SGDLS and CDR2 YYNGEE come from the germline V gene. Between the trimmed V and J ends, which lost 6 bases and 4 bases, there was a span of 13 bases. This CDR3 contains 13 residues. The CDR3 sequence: CASTRVSTTEAFF. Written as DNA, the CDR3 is TGTGCCAGCACCCGGGTGTCGACCACTGAAGCTTTCTTT. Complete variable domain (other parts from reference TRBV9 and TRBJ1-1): DSGVTQTPKHLITATGQRVTLRCSPRSGDLSVYWYQQSLDQGLQFLIQYYNGEERAKGNILERFSAQQFPDLHSELNLSSLELGDSALYFCASTRVSTTEAFFGQGTRLTVV.

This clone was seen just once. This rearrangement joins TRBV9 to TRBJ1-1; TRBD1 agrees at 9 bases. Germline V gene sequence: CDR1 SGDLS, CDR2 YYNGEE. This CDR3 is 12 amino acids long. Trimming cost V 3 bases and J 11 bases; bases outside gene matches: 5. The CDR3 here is CASSAGQGTAFF. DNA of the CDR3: TGTGCCAGCAGCGCGGGACAGGGAACCGCTTTCTTT.

CDR3 sequence reads: CATRRLVRDRGLVKNIQYF. The CDR3 DNA sequence: TGTGCCACCCGGCGCCTGGTCCGGGACAGGGGGCTGGTCAAAAACATTCAGTACTTC. The chain carries TRBV24-1 and TRBJ2-4; 12 nucleotides agree with TRBD1. The ends lost 9 bases at V and 3 bases at J; junction bases unmatched: 17. This CDR3 has 19 amino acids. CDR1 KGHDR and CDR2 SFDVKD come from the germline V gene.

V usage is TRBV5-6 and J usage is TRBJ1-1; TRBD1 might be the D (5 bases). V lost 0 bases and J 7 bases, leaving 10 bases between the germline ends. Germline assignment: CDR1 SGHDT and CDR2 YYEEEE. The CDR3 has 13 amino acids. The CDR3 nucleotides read TGTGCCAGCAGCTTGGCCCCGGGACTTGAAGCTTTCTTT. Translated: CASSLAPGLEAFF.

The CDR3 region is CASSSYSQTTGELFF. DNA of the CDR3: TGTGCCAGCAGTTCATACTCCCAGACAACCGGGGAGCTGTTTTTT. The J gene is TRBJ2-2, the V gene TRBV6-6; D call uncertain. Germline CDR1 MNHNY, CDR2 SVGAGI (reference sequence). The V end lost 4 bases, the J end lost 5 bases, and 14 bases lay between the germline ends. This CDR3 spans 15 amino acids.

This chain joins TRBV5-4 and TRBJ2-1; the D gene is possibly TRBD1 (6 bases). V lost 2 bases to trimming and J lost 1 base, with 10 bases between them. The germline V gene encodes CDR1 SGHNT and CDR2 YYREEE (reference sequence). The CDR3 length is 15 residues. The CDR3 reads CASSLQGLSYNEQFF. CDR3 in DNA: TGTGCCAGCAGCTTACAGGGCTTGTCCTACAATGAGCAGTTCTTC.

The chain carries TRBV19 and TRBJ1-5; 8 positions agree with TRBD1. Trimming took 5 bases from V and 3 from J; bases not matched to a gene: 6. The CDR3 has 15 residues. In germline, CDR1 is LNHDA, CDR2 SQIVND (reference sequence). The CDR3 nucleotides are TGTGCCAGTAGTGTCGGGACAGGTCACAATCAGCCCCAGCATTTT. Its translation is CASSVGTGHNQPQHF.

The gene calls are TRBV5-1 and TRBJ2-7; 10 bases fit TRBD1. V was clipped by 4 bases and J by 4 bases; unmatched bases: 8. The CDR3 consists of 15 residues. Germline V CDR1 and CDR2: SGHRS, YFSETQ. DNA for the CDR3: TGCGCCAGCAGCCCGGGGGGGACAGGGGTTTACGAGCAGTACTTC. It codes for CASSPGGTGVYEQYF.

CDR3 region: CSIERGETQYF. The CDR3 region has the DNA TGCAGTATTGAGAGAGGGGAGACCCAGTACTTC. This chain connects TRBV20-1 to TRBJ2-5; possibly TRBD2 for D (5 bases). CDR1 and CDR2 (germline): DFQATT, SNEGSKA (reference sequence). Trimming removed 8 bases from V and 5 bases from J, with 12 bases in between. The CDR3 runs to 11 residues.

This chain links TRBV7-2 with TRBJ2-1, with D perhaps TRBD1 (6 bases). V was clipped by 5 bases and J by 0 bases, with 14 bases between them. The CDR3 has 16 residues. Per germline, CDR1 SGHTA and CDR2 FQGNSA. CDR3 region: CASSRKTGLSYNEQFF. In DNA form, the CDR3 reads TGTGCCAGCAGCCGGAAGACAGGACTCTCCTACAATGAGCAGTTCTTC.